These 22 T cell receptor beta chains came from one sample sequenced in a study of T cells in Graves' hyperthyroidism and ophthalmopathy. From RNA transcripts, TCR beta CDR3 regions were amplified. The study used the HTBI primer set for a first-round RT-PCR of the TCR CDR3. TCRdb re-called the multiplex PCR reads with MiXCR, one entry per CDR3 protein. Of 460,000 or so distinct CDR3 sequences detected, approximately 15% appear once; the ten largest clones hold 15% to 20%. Sequencing was performed on blood. All receptors come from a woman aged 18-29 years with Graves' hyperthyroidism.

The chain uses TRBV5-1 and TRBJ2-7, with TRBD2 identical over 13 bases. This CDR3 region has 17 residues. The germline V gene encodes CDR1 SGHRS and CDR2 YFSETQ. The ends lost 3 bases at V and 0 bases at J; junction bases unmatched: 6. Here the CDR3 reads CASSSTGTSGTSYEQYF. The CDR3 region has the DNA TGCGCCAGCAGCTCGACCGGGACTAGCGGGACCTCCTACGAGCAGTACTTC.

The chain is built from TRBV6-1 and TRBJ2-7; 8 bases are a match to TRBD2. Germline lookup yields CDR1 MNHNS and CDR2 SASEGT. This CDR3 spans 16 amino acids. V trimming: 6 bases; J trimming: 3 bases; junction bases outside the gene matches: 13. The CDR3 DNA sequence: TGTGCCAGCAGCCCCCCCAAGGGGCGGGAGGACTACGAGCAGTACTTC. Protein sequence: CASSPPKGREDYEQYF.

This clonotype was picked up a small number of times. DNA of the CDR3: TGTGCCATCAGTGAGTCGGTTTTAATACAGCGGGACAGCGACGATACGCAGTATTTT. Its protein product is CAISESVLIQRDSDDTQYF. The gene calls are TRBV10-3 and TRBJ2-3; D is possibly TRBD1 or TRBD2 (7 bases each). Trimming shortened V by 0 bases and J by 6 bases, and 25 bases separated the two germline ends. The CDR3 runs 19 residues. Germline assignment: CDR1 ENHRY and CDR2 SYGVKD.

This sequence joins TRBV19 and TRBJ2-5; 9 nucleotides agree with TRBD1. The V and J ends lost 8 bases and 5 bases, in that order; junction bases with no gene match: 12. CDR3 length: 15 residues. The germline gives CDR1 LNHDA, CDR2 SQIVND (reference sequence). The CDR3 DNA is TGTGCCAGTGGAGGACAGGGGATCGGACCGGAGACCCAGTACTTC. Translation gives CASGGQGIGPETQYF.

Note on this clonotype: A much larger clone differs by one base, so this may be a read error. The genes are TRBV12-3 or TRBV12-4 and TRBJ2-3; the D gene is possibly TRBD2 (6 bases). V shed 6 bases and J shed 0 bases, with 16 bases lying between them. The CDR3 has 16 residues. This CDR3 is CASRFHGTSSTDTQYF. Here the CDR3 DNA reads TGTGCCAGCAGGTTCCACGGGACTTCTAGCACAGATACGCAGTATTTT.

The genes are TRBV20-1 and TRBJ2-5; D remains unclear. Trimming cost V 2 bases and J 5 bases, with 6 bases left between them. CDR3 length equals 11 residues. Germline CDR1 and CDR2: DFQATT and SNEGSKA (reference sequence). The DNA for the CDR3 is TGCAGTGCTAGACCTTGGGAGACCCAGTACTTC. Protein: CSARPWETQYF.

The sample holds many counts of this clonotype. The J gene is TRBJ2-1, the V gene TRBV11-2; D is ambiguous. Trimming took 3 bases from V and 6 from J, leaving 15 bases between them. The CDR3 length is 15 residues. Germline CDR1 and CDR2: SGHAT and FQNNGV. The CDR3 sequence: CASSFFRAPGNEQFF. CDR3 bases: TGTGCCAGCAGCTTTTTCCGGGCCCCAGGCAATGAGCAGTTCTTC.

The chain combines TRBV12-5 with TRBJ1-2; D is perhaps TRBD1 (6 bases). Germline CDR1 LGHNT, CDR2 FRNRAP. The CDR3 spans 14 residues. V gave up 2 bases and J gave up 8 bases, with 15 bases separating them. The CDR3 loop reads CASGLKGGIEGYTF. The CDR3 coding sequence is TGTGCTAGTGGTTTGAAGGGGGGAATTGAAGGCTACACCTTC.

This clonotype has just a few counts. V is TRBV4-1 and J is TRBJ1-2; D is ambiguous. CDR1 is MGHRA, CDR2 YSYEKL, per germline. CDR3 length: 16 amino acids. The V end was cut by 0 bases, the J end by 2 bases, with 13 bases between. CDR3 loop: CASSQDAGSYNYGYTF. The CDR3 DNA reads TGCGCCAGCAGCCAAGATGCGGGGAGCTACAACTATGGCTACACCTTC.

The V and J genes are TRBV19 and TRBJ2-1; D possibly matches TRBD1 or TRBD2 (5 bases each). Per germline, CDR1 LNHDA and CDR2 SQIVND (reference sequence). The CDR3 sequence is 15 residues long. Trimming took 6 bases from V and 2 from J, leaving 14 bases between them. This CDR3 reads CASSTKGPPYNEQFF. Written as DNA, the CDR3 is TGTGCCAGTAGCACAAAGGGACCTCCCTACAATGAGCAGTTCTTC.

This clonotype was detected ten times or more. The gene calls are TRBV24-1 and TRBJ1-2; TRBD1 matches at 7 bases. The trim removed 4 bases at V and 7 bases at J, leaving 8 bases unmatched. Per germline, CDR1 KGHDR and CDR2 SFDVKD. This CDR3 is built from 14 residues. The CDR3 loop is CATSEGGTVVGYTF. The CDR3 nucleotides read TGTGCCACCAGTGAAGGTGGGACAGTGGTTGGCTACACCTTC.

The chain is built from TRBV7-6 and TRBJ1-6, with D perhaps TRBD1 (6 bases). V was trimmed by 5 bases and J by 0 bases, leaving 11 bases between them. CDR1 and CDR2 (germline): SGHVS, FNYEAQ. CDR3 length: 16 residues. This CDR3 reads CASSERDTSYNSPLHF. CDR3 in DNA: TGTGCCAGCAGCGAGCGGGACACCTCCTATAATTCACCCCTCCACTTT.

The gene calls are TRBV18 and TRBJ1-3; TRBD1 aligns across 9 bases. The CDR3 runs 15 residues. After removal of 3 bases from V and 4 bases from J, the junction contained 4 bases not matched to a gene. CDR1 is KGHSH and CDR2 is LQKENI in the germline V gene. CDR3 nucleotides: TGTGCCAGCTCACCGGGGACAGGGTACGGAAACACCATATATTTT. This codes for CASSPGTGYGNTIYF.

This clonotype was counted many times. The chain recombines TRBV12-3 or TRBV12-4 with TRBJ1-1; no firm D call. There are 13 residues in the CDR3. V was cut by 7 bases and J by 4 bases, with 13 bases left in between. CDR3 in amino acids: CASNPSTSTEAFF. CDR3 sequence (DNA): TGTGCCAGCAACCCTTCGACCTCCACTGAAGCTTTCTTT.

This chain links TRBV10-3 with TRBJ1-5; perhaps TRBD1 as D (5 bases). The germline gives CDR1 ENHRY, CDR2 SYGVKD. The CDR3 runs to 14 residues. The germline V and J ends were trimmed by 4 bases and 5 bases, with 12 bases remaining between them. The CDR3 region has the DNA TGTGCCATCAGTGCCGACAGTTACTATCAGCCCCAGCATTTT. Its protein is CAISADSYYQPQHF.

There are a few counts of this clonotype. V and J are TRBV6-2 or TRBV6-3 and TRBJ2-4, with TRBD2 identical over 13 bases. Germline loops: CDR1 MNHEY, CDR2 SVGEGT. V gave up 8 bases and J gave up 5 bases; unmatched junction bases: 6. CDR3 size: 15 residues. Here the CDR3 reads CASGLAGAGENIQYF. CDR3 sequence (DNA): TGTGCCAGCGGACTAGCGGGAGCTGGGGAAAACATTCAGTACTTC.

This clonotype has ten or more counts. V and J are TRBV10-3 and TRBJ2-1; 10 nucleotides align to TRBD2. CDR3 length equals 15 residues. The germline V gene encodes CDR1 ENHRY and CDR2 SYGVKD. V gave up 5 bases and J gave up 7 bases; unmatched junction bases: 8. CDR3 bases: TGTGCCATCAGTAGCAAGCGGGAGGGCCGTAATGAGCAGTTCTTC. Its protein product is CAISSKREGRNEQFF.

This clonotype came up a few times. The chain links TRBV28 to TRBJ1-2; D unresolved. V was pared by 5 bases and J by 7 bases, with 17 bases between. The CDR3 is 14 amino acids. CDR1 and CDR2 (germline): MDHEN, SYDVKM. CDR3 in DNA: TGTGCCAGCAGTACCCAACAGACTTTCGGTGGCTACACCTTC. As protein: CASSTQQTFGGYTF.

This clonotype has ten or more counts. This chain connects TRBV6-5 to TRBJ1-1; D gene uncertain. Germline loops: CDR1 MNHEY, CDR2 SVGAGI. V gave up 2 bases and J gave up 4 bases, with 8 bases separating them. The CDR3 loop spans 13 amino acids. As DNA, the CDR3 is TGTGCCAGCAGTTACGAAGTGGGCACTGAAGCTTTCTTT. It specifies CASSYEVGTEAFF.

This clonotype was seen a handful of times. The chain carries TRBV6-1 and TRBJ1-5; D unresolved. The length of the CDR3 is 15 residues. The ends were cut back, 6 bases at V and 1 base at J, with 13 bases in the middle. Germline V lookup: CDR1 MNHNS, CDR2 SASEGT. The CDR3 loop is CASSSGQASNQPQHF. CDR3 DNA sequence: TGTGCCAGCAGCTCCGGTCAGGCGAGCAATCAGCCCCAGCATTTT.

This clonotype was observed at least ten times. The chain carries TRBV11-2 and TRBJ2-7; 7 bases line up with TRBD2. The germline gives CDR1 SGHAT, CDR2 FQNNGV. Germline trimming cut 5 bases from V and 4 bases from J; bases unmatched to any gene: 14. The CDR3 contains 16 residues. The CDR3 loop is CASSKWGMRGLYEQYV. DNA of the CDR3: TGTGCCAGCAGCAAGTGGGGGATGCGGGGGTTGTACGAGCAGTACGTC.

The table lists this clonotype with many counts. The chain carries TRBV12-3 or TRBV12-4 and TRBJ2-6; D call uncertain. The CDR3 extends over 15 amino acids. Trimming shortened V by 8 bases and J by 0 bases, and 11 bases separated the two germline ends. In DNA form, the CDR3 reads TGTGCCAGCGTGGGTTGGGTCTCTGGGGCCAACGTCCTGACTTTC. Its translation: CASVGWVSGANVLTF.